This T cell receptor (beta chain) was identified during a study of cytomegalovirus exposure and HLA in healthy donors. The PCR had 60 Vbeta and 13 Jbeta primers. Produced via immunoSEQ multiplex PCR; TCRdb's table is partial and in-frame only. Altogether 90,000 or so clones are present, approximately 71% being singletons, with the ten largest covering 16%. With regard to this clone: At one end, the junction sequence differs from germline, possibly due to a read error. Within the sample, other DNA sequences also encode this same CDR3.

CDR3 length: 15 residues. Germline-derived CDR1 and CDR2 are LNHDA and SQIVND (reference sequence). The rearrangement links TRBV19 to TRBJ1-5, with TRBD1 matching 9 bases. The clonotype originates from a woman under 30 in good health and CMV-seropositive. The sample was PBMCs. CDR3 amino acids: CASSIDRGVTQPQHF. CDR3 in DNA: TGTGCCAGCAGTATAGACAGGGGGGTAACTCAGCCCCAGCATTTT.